This T cell receptor beta chain was documented in a study of blood T cells in healthy people across ages. Turning to this clonotype: Its antigen is unknown.

Primed by a sample-barcoded 5' primer and a J-beta primer mix, a second PCR proceeded for about 7 to 12 cycles. The template-switch adaptor, which had 12 random nucleotides, put a tag on each cDNA molecule. Via MiXCR, TCRdb re-called the 5' RACE reads, giving one row per CDR3 protein. Of over a million distinct CDR3 sequences in the sample, 40% to 50% were seen once. Study observations and caveats: There were more naive CD4+ cells and higher diversity in long-lived donors than in aged donors.

V shed 0 bases and J shed 2 bases, with 9 bases lying between them. CDR1 and CDR2 (germline): SGHRS, YFSETQ. The CDR3 is 14 residues long. The source is a woman aged 18 to 35 in good health. This chain links TRBV5-1 with TRBJ2-7; D gene ambiguous. Sequencing was performed on blood. CDR3 loop: CASSLDVPPYEQYF. CDR3 sequence (DNA): TGCGCCAGCAGCTTGGACGTCCCCCCCTACGAGCAGTACTTC.